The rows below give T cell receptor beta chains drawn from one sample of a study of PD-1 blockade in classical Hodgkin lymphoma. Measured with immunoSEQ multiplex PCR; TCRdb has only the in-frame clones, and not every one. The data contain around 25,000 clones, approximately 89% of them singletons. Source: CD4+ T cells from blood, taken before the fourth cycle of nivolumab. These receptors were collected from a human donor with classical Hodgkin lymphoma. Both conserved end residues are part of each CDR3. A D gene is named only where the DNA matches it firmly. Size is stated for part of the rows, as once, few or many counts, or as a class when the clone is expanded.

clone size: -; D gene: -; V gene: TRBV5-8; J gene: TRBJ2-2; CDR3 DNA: TGTGCCAGCGGGGATTTTACCGGGGAGCTGTTTTTT; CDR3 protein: CASGDFTGELFF
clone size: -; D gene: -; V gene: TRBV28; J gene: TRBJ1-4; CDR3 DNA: TGTGCCAGCAACTCATTAGGACGGGTCGAAAAACTGTTTTTT; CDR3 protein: CASNSLGRVEKLFF
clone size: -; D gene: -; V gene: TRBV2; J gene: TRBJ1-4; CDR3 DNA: TGTGCCAGTCAGATTTCAACTAATGAAAAACTGTTTTTT; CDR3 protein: CASQISTNEKLFF
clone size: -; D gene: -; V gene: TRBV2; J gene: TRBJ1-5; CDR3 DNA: TGTGCCAGCAGTGAATATACGGGGGGAGGTCAGCCCCAGCATTTT; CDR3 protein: CASSEYTGGGQPQHF
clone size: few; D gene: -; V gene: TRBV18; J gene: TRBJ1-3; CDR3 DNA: TGTGCCAGCTCACCAGAGTCGTCCCTGTCTGGAAACACCATATATTTT; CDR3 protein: CASSPESSLSGNTIYF
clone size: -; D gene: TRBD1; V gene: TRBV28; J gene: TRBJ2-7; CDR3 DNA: TGTGCCAGCACCCCGGGACAGAGCTACGAGCAGTACTTC; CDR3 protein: CASTPGQSYEQYF
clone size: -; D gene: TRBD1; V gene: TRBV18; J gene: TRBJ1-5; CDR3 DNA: TGTGCCAGCTCACCATCGACAGGGGGTAATCAGCCCCAGCATTTT; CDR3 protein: CASSPSTGGNQPQHF
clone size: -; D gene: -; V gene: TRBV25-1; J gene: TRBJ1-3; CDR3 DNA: TGTGCCAGCAGTGACCCAGGGACTGGAAACACCATATATTTT; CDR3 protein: CASSDPGTGNTIYF
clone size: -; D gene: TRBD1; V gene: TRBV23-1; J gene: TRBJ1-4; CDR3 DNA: TGCGCCAGCAGCCACCGGGACAGTAATGAAAAACTGTTTTTT; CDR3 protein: CASSHRDSNEKLFF
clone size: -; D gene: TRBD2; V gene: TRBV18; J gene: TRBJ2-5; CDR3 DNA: TGTGCCAGCTCACCGGGACTAGCGGGAGTAGAGACCCAGTACTTC; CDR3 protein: CASSPGLAGVETQYF
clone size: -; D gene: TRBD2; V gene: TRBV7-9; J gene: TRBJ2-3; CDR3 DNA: TGTGCCAGCAGCTTAACCAGGACTAGCGGGATCACAGATACGCAGTATTTT; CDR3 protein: CASSLTRTSGITDTQYF
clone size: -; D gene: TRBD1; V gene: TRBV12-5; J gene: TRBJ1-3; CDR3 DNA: TGTGCTAGTGGTTTGGCGGGACAGGGGGCCACCATATATTTT; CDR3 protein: CASGLAGQGATIYF
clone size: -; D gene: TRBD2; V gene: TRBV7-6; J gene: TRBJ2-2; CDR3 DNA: TGTGCCAGCAGCTTCGGACTAGCGGGAGCCCCCGTCTACGGGGAGCTGTTTTTT; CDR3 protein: CASSFGLAGAPVYGELFF
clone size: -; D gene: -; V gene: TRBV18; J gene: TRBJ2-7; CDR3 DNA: TGTGCCAGCTCACCGACCCCGAGCTCCTACGAGCAGTACTTC; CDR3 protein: CASSPTPSSYEQYF
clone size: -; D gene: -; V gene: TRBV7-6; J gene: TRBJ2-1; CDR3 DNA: TGTGCCAGCAGCCCGACTCCGATGCGGTCCTACAATGAGCAGTTCTTC; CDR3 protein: CASSPTPMRSYNEQFF
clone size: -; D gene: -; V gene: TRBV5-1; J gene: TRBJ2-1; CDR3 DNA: TGCGCCAGCAGCTTGTCGTTAGCGGTCCCCGCCCCAGAGGAGTTCTTC; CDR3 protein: CASSLSLAVPAPEEFF
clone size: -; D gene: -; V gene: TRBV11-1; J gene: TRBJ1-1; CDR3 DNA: TGTGCCAGCAGCCGTTACAGGAGCCCGAACACTGAAGCTTTCTTT; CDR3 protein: CASSRYRSPNTEAFF
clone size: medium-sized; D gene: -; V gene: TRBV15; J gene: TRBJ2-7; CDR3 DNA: TGTGCCACCAGCAGAGAACAGGGCGGTCCCTCCTACGAGCAGTACTTC; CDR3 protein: CATSREQGGPSYEQYF
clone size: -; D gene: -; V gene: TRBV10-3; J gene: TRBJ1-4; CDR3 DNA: TGTGCCATCAGCCAGGGGTCTAATGAAAAACTGTTTTTT; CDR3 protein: CAISQGSNEKLFF
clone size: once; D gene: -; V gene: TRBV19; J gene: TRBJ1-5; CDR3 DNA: TGTGCCAGTAGTCCCAGGGGAAACCAGCCCCAGCATTTT; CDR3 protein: CASSPRGNQPQHF
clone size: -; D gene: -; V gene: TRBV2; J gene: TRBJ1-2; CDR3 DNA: TGTGCCAGCAGTGTACCAATTCTACGCTATGGCTACACCTTC; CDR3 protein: CASSVPILRYGYTF
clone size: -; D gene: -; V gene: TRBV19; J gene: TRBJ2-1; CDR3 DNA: TGTGCCAGTAGTATAGGGGGCACCCGGGCCGACGAGCAGTTCTTC; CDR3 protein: CASSIGGTRADEQFF
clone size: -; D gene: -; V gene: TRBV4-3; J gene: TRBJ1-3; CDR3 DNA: TGCGCCAGCAGCCAAGTAACACTTACTTCGAGCGGAAACACCATATATTTT; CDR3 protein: CASSQVTLTSSGNTIYF
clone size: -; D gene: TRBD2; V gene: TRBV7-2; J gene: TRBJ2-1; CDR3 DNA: TGTGCCAGCAGCTTAGAACTAGCGGGAGAGGGTGAGCAGTTCTTC; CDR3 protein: CASSLELAGEGEQFF
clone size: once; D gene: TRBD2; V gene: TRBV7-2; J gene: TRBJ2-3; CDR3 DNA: TGTGCCAGCAGAGCACAGGCGACTAGCTTCACAGATACGCAGTATTTT; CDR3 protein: CASRAQATSFTDTQYF
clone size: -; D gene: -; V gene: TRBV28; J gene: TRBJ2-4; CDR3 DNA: TGTGCCAGCAGTCCCCTAGCGGAGGGGGGGGCCAAAAACATTCAGTACTTC; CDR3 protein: CASSPLAEGGAKNIQYF
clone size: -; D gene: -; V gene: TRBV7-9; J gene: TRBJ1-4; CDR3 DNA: TGTGCCAGCAGCTTAGCAGGGACAAACGAAAAACTGTTTTTT; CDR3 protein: CASSLAGTNEKLFF
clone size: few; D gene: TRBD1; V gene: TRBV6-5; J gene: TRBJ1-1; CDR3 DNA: TGTGCCAGCAGCTCCACAGGGGCTGAAGCTTTCTTT; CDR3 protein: CASSSTGAEAFF
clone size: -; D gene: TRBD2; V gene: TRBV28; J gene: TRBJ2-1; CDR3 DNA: TGTGCCAGCAGTTATCGCTTTAGCGGGGGTTCCTACAATGAGCAGTTCTTC; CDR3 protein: CASSYRFSGGSYNEQFF
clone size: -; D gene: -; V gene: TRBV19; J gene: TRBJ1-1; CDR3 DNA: TGTGCCAGTAGTATCTCGGGGCTAAAGGTGGCTTTCTTT; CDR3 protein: CASSISGLKVAFF
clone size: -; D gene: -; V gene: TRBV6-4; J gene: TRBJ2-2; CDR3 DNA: TGTGCCAGCAGTGACTCGAATAGACGAGAAGTCGGGGAGCTGTTTTTT; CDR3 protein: CASSDSNRREVGELFF
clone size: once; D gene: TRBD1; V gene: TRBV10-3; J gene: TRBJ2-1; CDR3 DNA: TGTGCCATCGGGACAGACAATGAGCAGTTCTTC; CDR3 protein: CAIGTDNEQFF
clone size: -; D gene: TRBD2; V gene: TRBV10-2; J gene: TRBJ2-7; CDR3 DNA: TGCGCCAGCAGTCCTGGACTAGCGGGAGGCGAGCAGTACTTC; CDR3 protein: CASSPGLAGGEQYF
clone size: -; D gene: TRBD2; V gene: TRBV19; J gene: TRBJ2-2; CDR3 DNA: TGTGCCAGTAGTATTGCCGGGAGGGCCCGGGAGCTGTTTTTT; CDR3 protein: CASSIAGRARELFF
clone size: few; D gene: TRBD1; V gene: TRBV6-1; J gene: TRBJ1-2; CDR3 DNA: TGTGCCAGCAGTGGTGGGGGACAGAAGCCTAACTATGGCTACACCTTC; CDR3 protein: CASSGGGQKPNYGYTF
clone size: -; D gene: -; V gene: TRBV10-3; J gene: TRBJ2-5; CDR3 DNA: TGTGCCATCAGGGCAGGCAACCACCAAGAGACCCAGTACTTC; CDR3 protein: CAIRAGNHQETQYF
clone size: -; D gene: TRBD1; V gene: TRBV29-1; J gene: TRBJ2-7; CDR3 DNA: TGCAGCGTTGAAAAAACCGGGACAGGGGAATACGAGCAGTACTTC; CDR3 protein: CSVEKTGTGEYEQYF
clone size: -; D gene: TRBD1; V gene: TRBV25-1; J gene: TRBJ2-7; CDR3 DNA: TGTGCCAGCACCCGTTCGGGACAGGGCTACGAGCAGTACTTC; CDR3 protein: CASTRSGQGYEQYF
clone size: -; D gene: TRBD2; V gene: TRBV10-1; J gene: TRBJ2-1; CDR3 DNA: TGCGCCAGCAGTGAGACTACTAGCGGGGGGCCCCAACGGTTCTTC; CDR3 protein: CASSETTSGGPQRFF
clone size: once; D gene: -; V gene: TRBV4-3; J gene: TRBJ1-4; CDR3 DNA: TGCGCCAGCAGCCAAGACACCCTACAGGAGTTTAATGAAAAACTGTTTTTT; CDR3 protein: CASSQDTLQEFNEKLFF
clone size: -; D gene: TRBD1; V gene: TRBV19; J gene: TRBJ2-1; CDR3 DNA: TGTGCCAGTAGTGAAATCGGACAGGGGGCCTACAATGAGCAGTTCTTC; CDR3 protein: CASSEIGQGAYNEQFF
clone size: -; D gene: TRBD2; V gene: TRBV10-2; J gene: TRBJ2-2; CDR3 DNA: TGCGCCAGCAGTGGCGGGGCTAGCGGGAGTCTCCATGCCGGGGAGCTGTTTTTT; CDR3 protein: CASSGGASGSLHAGELFF
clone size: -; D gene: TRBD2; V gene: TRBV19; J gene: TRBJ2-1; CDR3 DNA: TGTGCCAGTAGAAAACCGGGGCTAGCGGGAGGTGGGGATGAGCAGTTCTTC; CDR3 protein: CASRKPGLAGGGDEQFF
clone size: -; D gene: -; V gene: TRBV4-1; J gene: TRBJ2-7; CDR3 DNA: TGCGCCAGCAGCCAGGATAGCGGGCAGGGGAGATACGAGCAGTACTTC; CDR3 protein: CASSQDSGQGRYEQYF
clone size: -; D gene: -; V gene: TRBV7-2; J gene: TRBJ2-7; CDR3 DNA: TGTGCCAGCAGCTCTCGGGGGCGCGGGTCCTCCTACGAGCAGTACTTC; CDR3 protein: CASSSRGRGSSYEQYF
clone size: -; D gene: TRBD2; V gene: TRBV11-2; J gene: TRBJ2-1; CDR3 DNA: TGTGCCAGCACCCGGACTAGCGGGAATCCCTCCTACAATGAGCAGTTCTTC; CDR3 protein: CASTRTSGNPSYNEQFF
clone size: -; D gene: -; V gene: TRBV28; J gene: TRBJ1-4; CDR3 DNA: TGTGCCAGCACATTGCTACAGGGAACAAGCGAAAAACTGTTTTTT; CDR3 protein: CASTLLQGTSEKLFF
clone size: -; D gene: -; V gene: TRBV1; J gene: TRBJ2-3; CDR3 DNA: TGCACCAGCAGCCAAGGGGCTCCGCAGCGGGAGGGCGCAGATACGCAGTATTTT; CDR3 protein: CTSSQGAPQREGADTQYF
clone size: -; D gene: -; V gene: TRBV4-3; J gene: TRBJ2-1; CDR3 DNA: TGCGCCAGCAGCCAAGATCCGAGCGGACAACCCAGCTCCTACAATGAGCAGTTCTTC; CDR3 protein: CASSQDPSGQPSSYNEQFF
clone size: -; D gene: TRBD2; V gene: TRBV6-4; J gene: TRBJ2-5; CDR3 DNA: TGTGCCAATCGACCCGGGACTAGTGCCCCCAAAGAGACCCAGTACTTC; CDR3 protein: CANRPGTSAPKETQYF
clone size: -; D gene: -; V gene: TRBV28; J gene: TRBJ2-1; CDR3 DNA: TGTGCCAGCAGTTTAGCTAGACTGGAATTTGAGCAGTTCTTC; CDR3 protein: CASSLARLEFEQFF
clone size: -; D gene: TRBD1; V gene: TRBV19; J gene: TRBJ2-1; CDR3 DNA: TGTGCCAGTAGTATCCGGGACAGGGGGTTTCCCTACAATGAGCAGTTCTTC; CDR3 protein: CASSIRDRGFPYNEQFF
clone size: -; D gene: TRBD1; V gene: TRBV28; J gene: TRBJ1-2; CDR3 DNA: TGTGCCAGCAGTCTCGGACAGGGGGTAATGACCTTC; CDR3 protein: CASSLGQGVMTF
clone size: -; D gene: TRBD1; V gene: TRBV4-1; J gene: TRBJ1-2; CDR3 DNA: TGCGCCAGCAGCCAAGTCAGGGGGCCGGCTGGCTACACCTTC; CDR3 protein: CASSQVRGPAGYTF